Following are 16 T cell receptor beta chains from one sample sequenced in a study of OX40 agonist ivuxolimab in advanced cancers. Libraries were prepared by immunoSEQ multiplex PCR; TCRdb keeps only in-frame clonotypes and omits some of them. The sample contains 55,000 to 65,000 clones, roughly 84% of which appear only once. The material sequenced was CD4+ or CD8+ T cells sorted from blood, taken in a trial of the OX40 agonist ivuxolimab. The receptor set was obtained from an adult with an advanced solid tumor such as melanoma, head and neck, liver or kidney cancer.

In DNA, the CDR3 is TGTGCCAGCTCACGAGACAGTTACACCGGGGAGCTGTTTTTT. Its translation: CASSRDSYTGELFF. The chain couples TRBV18 to TRBJ2-2; tentatively, D is TRBD1 (5 bases). Per the germline V gene, CDR1 is KGHSH and CDR2 is LQKENI. The CDR3 is 14 amino acids. The V gene lost 4 bases and the J gene lost 3 bases, with 9 bases spanning the gap.

J is TRBJ2-1 and V is TRBV6-4; 9 bases line up with TRBD1. From germline, CDR1 is MRHNA and CDR2 SNTAGT. This CDR3 contains 15 residues. Unmatched junction bases numbered 10, after V lost 4 bases and J lost 9 bases. CDR3 DNA: TGTGCCAGCAGTGCCGGACAGGGGTACAATCTTGAGCAGTTCTTC. This gives the protein CASSAGQGYNLEQFF.

This clone was counted at least ten times. The V call is TRBV7-9, the J call TRBJ2-6, with no clear D. Germline CDR1 SEHNR, CDR2 FQNEAQ (reference sequence). V was shortened by 8 bases and J by 4 bases, with 9 bases between the two germline ends. The CDR3 contains 13 residues. In nucleotides, the CDR3 is TGTGCCAGCCTCTTTGTGGGGGCCAACGTCCTGACTTTC. Translation: CASLFVGANVLTF.

This clone was counted between two and nine times. The chain is built from TRBV28 and TRBJ2-5; D may be TRBD1 or TRBD2 (6 bases each). The CDR3 length is 14 residues. From germline, CDR1 is MDHEN and CDR2 SYDVKM. Between the trimmed V and J ends, which lost 2 bases and 3 bases, there was a span of 10 bases. The CDR3 spells CASSLPGAKETQYF. The CDR3, as DNA: TGTGCCAGCAGTTTACCGGGGGCCAAAGAGACCCAGTACTTC.

The chain employs TRBV6-6 and TRBJ2-5; 8 bases line up with TRBD2. Trimming at V came to 2 bases and at J to 7 bases, leaving 6 bases not matched to a gene. Germline V gene lookup returns CDR1 MNHNY and CDR2 SVGAGI (reference sequence). This CDR3 region has 14 residues. CDR3: CASSYIDGGGTQYF. Here the CDR3 DNA reads TGTGCCAGCAGTTACATTGACGGGGGGGGGACCCAGTACTTC.

This chain uses TRBV30 with TRBJ1-5; D remains ambiguous. The ends were cut back, 0 bases at V and 4 bases at J, with 7 bases in the middle. Per the germline V gene, CDR1 is GTSNPN and CDR2 is SVGIG (reference sequence). The CDR3 sequence is 13 residues long. CDR3 sequence (DNA): TGTGCCTGGAGTGTACGGACTAATCAGCCCCAGCATTTT. Translated, it gives CAWSVRTNQPQHF.

This rearrangement joins TRBV7-9 to TRBJ1-4; tentative D call: TRBD1 (5 bases). The CDR3 sequence is 14 residues long. V gave up 0 bases and J gave up 4 bases, with 6 bases separating them. The germline CDR1 and CDR2 sequences are SEHNR and FQNEAQ (reference sequence). CDR3 sequence reads: CASSLAGLNEKLFF. The CDR3 DNA sequence: TGTGCCAGCAGCTTAGCGGGGCTTAATGAAAAACTGTTTTTT.

The chain recombines TRBV7-2 with TRBJ1-2, with D tentatively TRBD1 (6 bases). Germline CDR1 SGHTA, CDR2 FQGNSA. The CDR3 covers 15 residues. Deletions cut 6 bases from V and 5 bases from J, with 19 bases between. CDR3 sequence: CASSNTPGQPYGYTF. CDR3 sequence (DNA): TGTGCCAGCAGTAATACTCCGGGACAACCTTATGGCTACACCTTC.

DNA of the CDR3: TGTGCCAGCAGTTTATGGATGGATGATACGCAGTATTTT. Its protein is CASSLWMDDTQYF. This chain links TRBV27 with TRBJ2-3, with unresolved D. The germline V gene has CDR1 MNHEY and CDR2 SMNVEV (reference sequence). The length of the CDR3 is 13 residues. V dropped 1 base and J dropped 6 bases, with 8 bases sitting between them.

The genes are TRBV5-1 and TRBJ2-3; no firm D call. The length of the CDR3 is 14 residues. The V gene's germline CDR1 is SGHRS and CDR2 YFSETQ. Deletions cut 0 bases from V and 2 bases from J, with 7 bases between. The CDR3 bases are TGCGCCAGCAGCTTGGCGCAGTACACAGATACGCAGTATTTT. This translates into CASSLAQYTDTQYF.

V is TRBV28 and J is TRBJ1-2; D unresolved. V shed 4 bases and J shed 9 bases, with 18 bases lying between them. The CDR3 is 14 amino acids. Germline V gene data show CDR1 as MDHEN and CDR2 as SYDVKM. Here the CDR3 reads CASSSLPEGSSYTF. DNA of the CDR3: TGTGCCAGCAGTTCCCTCCCTGAGGGTAGCAGCTACACCTTC.

The CDR3: CASSVAGVVDEQYF. The CDR3 nucleotides are TGTGCCAGCAGTGTAGCGGGAGTGGTGGACGAGCAGTACTTC. J is TRBJ2-7 and V is TRBV28; 9 bases are a match to TRBD2. CDR3 length: 14 residues. The V gene's germline CDR1 is MDHEN and CDR2 SYDVKM. Germline trimming cut 5 bases from V and 5 bases from J; bases unmatched to any gene: 7.

The V gene is TRBV10-2, the J gene TRBJ2-7; 11 bases are shared with TRBD2. V shed 8 bases, J shed 4 bases, and the junction held 19 bases outside the gene matches. From germline, CDR1 is WSHSY and CDR2 SAAADI. The CDR3 contains 18 residues. DNA of the CDR3: TGCGCCAGCTGGTTCGGAATAGCGGGAGGGCCCGCGGGGTACGAGCAGTACTTC. Translating it yields CASWFGIAGGPAGYEQYF.

This sequence joins TRBV18 and TRBJ2-3, with 7 bases that match TRBD1. The CDR3 has 16 amino acids. V lost 3 bases to trimming and J lost 0 bases; unmatched junction nucleotides: 6. Germline loops: CDR1 KGHSH, CDR2 LQKENI. As DNA, the CDR3 is TGTGCCAGCTCACCCCTCCCGGGACAGAGCACAGATACGCAGTATTTT. This codes for CASSPLPGQSTDTQYF.

This rearrangement joins TRBV29-1 to TRBJ1-5; 8 nucleotides align to TRBD1. V was pared by 5 bases and J by 2 bases, with 5 bases of the junction left unmatched. Germline V gene sequence: CDR1 SQVTM, CDR2 ANQGSEA. CDR3 length: 14 residues. CDR3 protein: CSVLETGGNQPQHF. The CDR3 nucleotides read TGCAGCGTTCTCGAGACAGGGGGCAATCAGCCCCAGCATTTT. Drawing the rest from reference TRBV29-1 and TRBJ1-5, the complete variable domain is SAVISQKPSRDICQRGTSLTIQCQVDSQVTMMFWYRQQPGQSLTLIATANQGSEATYESGFVIDKFPISRPNLTFSTLTVSNMSPEDSSIYLCSVLETGGNQPQHFGDGTRLSIL.

V usage is TRBV27 and J usage is TRBJ2-3, with D maybe TRBD2 (5 bases). The CDR3 contains 14 residues. Trimming removed 3 bases from V and 5 bases from J, with 12 bases in between. Germline CDR1 MNHEY, CDR2 SMNVEV (reference sequence). CDR3 amino acids: CASSFSGYRDTQYF. CDR3 in DNA: TGTGCCAGCAGTTTCTCGGGGTACCGAGATACGCAGTATTTT.